These T cell receptor beta chains were read from a single sample in a study of shared clonotypes between healthy human individuals. This table comes from immunoSEQ multiplex PCR, and its TCRdb copy is limited to in-frame clones, with some not included. The table shows some 530,000 clones, with around 73% occurring only once. The sample was PBMCs. The source is a woman aged 35 to 49 in good health. Some clones in this sample may be carry-over from other donors' samples. Both conserved end residues are part of each CDR3. The order of the fields is D gene, clone size, CDR3 length, V gene, J gene, CDR3 protein, CDR3 DNA. D genes are given only for firm matches. Part of the rows lack a size; the others show once, few, many or a class for expanded clones.

TRBD1	few	15	TRBV11-2	TRBJ1-4	CASSSRQGRDEKLFF	TGTGCCAGCAGCTCTCGACAGGGGCGGGATGAAAAACTGTTTTTT
.	.	17	TRBV9	TRBJ2-2	CASSQWSRTGNTGELFF	TGTGCCAGCAGCCAGTGGTCGAGGACGGGGAACACCGGGGAGCTGTTTTTT
.	few	14	TRBV6-6	TRBJ2-1	CASSPQGGGNEQFF	TGTGCCAGCAGCCCACAGGGAGGGGGGAATGAGCAGTTCTTC
.	few	9	TRBV29-1	TRBJ2-1	CSVDHEQFF	TGCAGCGTTGACCATGAGCAGTTCTTC
.	.	14	TRBV5-4	TRBJ2-7	CASSLDRATYEQYF	TGTGCCAGCAGCTTGGACAGGGCAACCTACGAGCAGTACTTC
TRBD2	many	15	TRBV6-6	TRBJ2-1	CASSYSGGGYNEQFF	TGTGCCAGCAGTTACTCTGGCGGGGGCTACAATGAGCAGTTCTTC
.	once	12	TRBV10-3	TRBJ2-5	CAISESEETQYF	TGTGCCATCAGTGAGTCAGAAGAGACCCAGTACTTC
.	.	13	TRBV9	TRBJ2-1	CASSVFLADEQFF	TGTGCCAGCAGCGTATTTCTAGCCGATGAGCAGTTCTTC
.	once	17	TRBV28	TRBJ2-1	CASSLIYPGSSYNEQFF	TGTGCCAGCAGTTTAATTTATCCTGGGAGCTCCTACAATGAGCAGTTCTTC
TRBD1	.	16	TRBV6-1	TRBJ1-1	CASSEGTGGLNTEAFF	TGTGCCAGCAGTGAGGGGACAGGGGGTCTGAACACTGAAGCTTTCTTT
.	.	14	TRBV27	TRBJ2-7	CASSLGQNSYAQYF	TGTGCCAGCAGCCTCGGACAGAACTCTTACGCGCAGTACTTC
.	.	16	TRBV7-8	TRBJ2-1	CASPPPGTPNYNEQFF	TGTGCCAGTCCCCCCCCCGGGACTCCGAACTACAATGAGCAGTTCTTC
TRBD1	.	15	TRBV6-5	TRBJ2-7	CASSPAGRGPYEQYF	TGTGCCAGCAGCCCCGCTGGCAGGGGGCCTTACGAGCAGTACTTC
.	.	14	TRBV5-2	TRBJ1-2	CASSQVLAGRGYTF	TGCGCCAGCAGCCAAGTTCTAGCAGGGCGAGGCTACACCTTC
TRBD1	many	14	TRBV7-2	TRBJ2-5	CASSLQGGGETQYF	TGTGCCAGCAGCTTACAAGGGGGCGGGGAGACCCAGTACTTC
.	.	13	TRBV6-5	TRBJ1-2	CASRPQGYYGYTF	TGTGCCAGCAGGCCCCAGGGCTACTATGGCTACACCTTC
.	once	16	TRBV7-9	TRBJ2-2	CASSLAPSLGTGELFF	TGTGCCAGCAGCTTAGCGCCCAGCCTTGGCACCGGGGAGCTGTTTTTT
.	once	16	TRBV7-9	TRBJ2-5	CASSFHRIPLTETQYF	TGTGCCAGCAGCTTTCACCGGATCCCCTTAACAGAGACCCAGTACTTC
.	few	14	TRBV7-2	TRBJ2-2	CASSFNRGTGELFF	TGTGCCAGCAGCTTTAATCGGGGAACCGGGGAGCTGTTTTTT
.	.	14	TRBV9	TRBJ2-7	CASSVSGTSYEQYF	TGTGCCAGCAGCGTCTCCGGGACCTCCTACGAGCAGTACTTC
.	once	15	TRBV7-6	TRBJ1-1	CASSSRVEGYTEAFF	TGTGCCAGCAGCTCCCGGGTCGAGGGGTATACTGAAGCTTTCTTT
TRBD2	.	13	TRBV10-3	TRBJ2-7	CAIGLAGGHEQYF	TGTGCCATAGGACTAGCGGGAGGTCACGAGCAGTACTTC
.	few	16	TRBV28	TRBJ1-5	CASSSVWGTGNQPQHF	TGTGCCAGCAGCTCCGTTTGGGGGACGGGAAATCAGCCCCAGCATTTT
TRBD1	.	15	TRBV5-4	TRBJ1-1	CASSLRQGEVTEAFF	TGTGCCAGCAGCTTAAGACAGGGCGAGGTCACTGAAGCTTTCTTT
TRBD1	.	15	TRBV29-1	TRBJ2-3	CSVEVVRGRADTQYF	TGCAGCGTTGAAGTGGTCAGGGGGCGCGCAGATACGCAGTATTTT
TRBD1	.	18	TRBV27	TRBJ1-4	CASRPQLFTGGAMKKLFF	TGTGCCAGCAGACCCCAGTTATTTACAGGGGGCGCGATGAAAAAACTGTTTTTT
TRBD1	.	13	TRBV28	TRBJ1-5	CASQGGSGQPQHF	TGTGCCAGTCAAGGGGGCAGTGGTCAGCCCCAGCATTTT
.	.	12	TRBV29-1	TRBJ2-7	CSGRSGSYEQYF	TGCAGCGGCCGAAGCGGATCCTACGAGCAGTACTTC
.	once	14	TRBV29-1	TRBJ2-3	CSVASRSGTDTQYF	TGCAGCGTTGCTAGTAGGAGTGGGACAGATACGCAGTATTTT
.	.	14	TRBV5-4	TRBJ2-3	CASSLAEGADTQYF	TGTGCCAGCAGCTTAGCGGAGGGGGCGGATACGCAGTATTTT
TRBD1	.	15	TRBV28	TRBJ1-2	CASTLSLGQAYGYTF	TGTGCCAGCACCCTTAGTTTGGGACAGGCGTATGGCTACACCTTC
.	.	13	TRBV28	TRBJ2-2	CASSPLTTGELFF	TGTGCCAGCAGTCCTCTGACCACCGGGGAGCTGTTTTTT
.	.	18	TRBV25-1	TRBJ2-3	CASSAPTGTWSSTDTQYF	TGTGCCAGCAGTGCCCCGACCGGGACATGGTCGAGTACAGATACGCAGTATTTT
TRBD2	.	15	TRBV5-4	TRBJ2-1	CASSAGTSGLNEQFF	TGTGCCAGCAGCGCCGGGACTAGCGGTCTCAATGAGCAGTTCTTC
.	.	15	TRBV30	TRBJ2-1	CAWSRPAGRGNEQFF	TGTGCCTGGAGTCGACCTGCAGGGCGGGGTAATGAGCAGTTCTTC
.	few	13	TRBV2	TRBJ1-1	CASSETHNTEAFF	TGTGCCAGCAGCGAGACACATAACACTGAAGCTTTCTTT
.	.	15	TRBV6-6	TRBJ2-7	CASSYIPGQGYEQYF	TGTGCCAGCAGTTATATCCCAGGCCAGGGTTACGAGCAGTACTTC